This T cell receptor (beta chain) was sequenced during a study of blood T cell repertoires in COVID-19. Study in general: COVID-19 samples, acute and convalescent, were from the United States, Italy and Spain. The analysed material was cDNA or gDNA that came from T cells, B-cell-depleted T cells, or PBMCs.

Repertoires were generated with immunoSEQ multiplex PCR, while TCRdb's copy carries only in-frame clones and drops some. Counted here are over 70,000 clones, about 80% occurring once; the ten biggest clones make up around 7%. This CDR3 comprises 14 residues. Germline V gene sequence: CDR1 SEHNR, CDR2 FQNEAQ (reference sequence). Trimming shortened V by 3 bases and J by 0 bases, and 8 bases separated the two germline ends. The chain couples TRBV7-9 to TRBJ1-1, with D hard to call. The sequenced sample consisted of peripheral blood. The sequence was obtained from a man between 65 and 85 years old with acute or convalescent COVID-19. The CDR3 here is CASSFEQMNTEAFF. DNA of the CDR3: TGTGCCAGCAGCTTTGAACAGATGAACACTGAAGCTTTCTTT. Full variable domain (outside the CDR3, taken from reference TRBV7-9 and TRBJ1-1): DTGVSQNPRHKITKRGQNVTFRCDPISEHNRLYWYRQTLGQGPEFLTYFQNEAQLEKSRLLSDRFSAERPKGSFSTLEIQRTEQGDSAMYLCASSFEQMNTEAFFGQGTRLTVV.